These 19 T cell receptor beta chains were all obtained from the same sample, sequenced in a study of cytomegalovirus exposure and HLA in healthy donors. The PCR employed 60 Vbeta primers together with 13 Jbeta primers. Clones were read by immunoSEQ multiplex PCR, and TCRdb kept only the in-frame ones, dropping some. The table includes roughly 86,000 clones, 77% detected once. The source material was PBMCs. The receptors here all came from a man over 45 in good health and CMV-seropositive.

This rearrangement joins TRBV7-3 to TRBJ1-1; no clear D. CDR3 length equals 13 residues. Germline loops: CDR1 SGHTA, CDR2 FQGTGA. Trimming took 3 bases from V and 0 from J, leaving 5 bases between them. The CDR3 here is CASSLYMNTEAFF. CDR3 DNA: TGTGCCAGCAGCTTGTATATGAACACTGAAGCTTTCTTT.

The rearrangement links TRBV28 to TRBJ1-6; D remains unclear. Germline CDR1 and CDR2: MDHEN and SYDVKM. This CDR3 contains 14 residues. The V end lost 5 bases, the J end lost 2 bases, and 7 bases lay between the germline ends. In DNA, the CDR3 is TGTGCCAGCAGTCCCGGGGCCTATAATTCACCCCTCCACTTT. Translation gives CASSPGAYNSPLHF. Full variable domain (rest looked up from reference TRBV28 and TRBJ1-6): DVKVTQSSRYLVKRTGEKVFLECVQDMDHENMFWYRQDPGLGLRLIYFSYDVKMKEKGDIPEGYSVSREKKERFSLILESASTNQTSMYLCASSPGAYNSPLHFGNGTRLTVT.

This CDR3 reads CAISGNRGTSGGTSTDTQYF. The CDR3 DNA reads TGTGCCATCAGTGGGAACCGTGGGACTAGCGGGGGGACTAGCACAGATACGCAGTATTTT. The rearrangement uses TRBV10-3 and TRBJ2-3, with 15 bases lining up with TRBD2. The V segment lost 4 bases and the J segment 0 bases; nucleotides outside the gene matches: 11. CDR1 and CDR2 from the germline V gene are ENHRY and SYGVKD. The CDR3 is 20 amino acids.

The V gene is TRBV18, the J gene TRBJ1-6; D remains unclear. The CDR3 length is 17 residues. Trimming took off 3 bases at V and 4 bases at J, with 16 bases between the two ends. CDR1 is KGHSH, CDR2 LQKENI, per germline. CDR3 amino acids: CASSPTQTWEYNSPLHF. DNA of the CDR3: TGTGCCAGCTCACCGACACAAACCTGGGAGTATAATTCACCCCTCCACTTT.

The chain has TRBV4-3 and TRBJ2-1; TRBD2 matches at 8 bases. CDR1 and CDR2 from the germline V gene are LGHNA and YSLEER. The CDR3 contains 16 residues. V dropped 0 bases and J dropped 4; count of bases not matched to a gene: 5. CDR3 bases: TGCGCCAGCAGCCAAGAGGCGGGGGGACCTTACAATGAGCAGTTCTTC. Translated, it gives CASSQEAGGPYNEQFF.

CDR3 residues: CSPIRQGLDTQYF. The CDR3, as DNA: TGCAGCCCCATTCGACAGGGGTTAGATACGCAGTATTTT. This chain joins TRBV29-1 and TRBJ2-3; 8 positions match TRBD1. The trim removed 8 bases at V and 5 bases at J, leaving 9 bases unmatched. Germline V gene sequence: CDR1 SQVTM, CDR2 ANQGSEA. The CDR3 sequence is 13 residues long.

The chain combines TRBV4-2 with TRBJ2-7; 9 nucleotides line up with TRBD2. The CDR3 is made up of 16 amino acids. J lost 4 bases, V lost 4 bases, and 11 bases had no gene match. Germline V gene sequence: CDR1 LGHNA, CDR2 YNFKEQ. CDR3 protein: CASSPSFGGGAYEQYF. The CDR3 nucleotides are TGTGCCAGCAGCCCCAGTTTTGGCGGGGGGGCTTACGAGCAGTACTTC.

V is TRBV9 and J is TRBJ1-1, with TRBD1 as a possible D gene (5 bases). The germline V and J ends were trimmed by 0 bases and 6 bases, with 9 bases remaining between them. The CDR3 covers 13 residues. Germline CDR1 and CDR2: SGDLS and YYNGEE. CDR3 sequence: CASSVDSGAEAFF. CDR3 DNA: TGTGCCAGCAGCGTAGATTCGGGGGCTGAAGCTTTCTTT.

This clone was observed a few times. This chain joins TRBV10-1 and TRBJ2-2; 12 bases fit TRBD2. Germline values: CDR1 WNHNN, CDR2 SYGVQD (reference sequence). V was clipped by 7 bases and J by 0 bases; unmatched bases: 12. The CDR3 is 19 amino acids. This chain's CDR3 is CASTRLAGDPSANTGELFF. The CDR3 nucleotides read TGCGCCAGCACCCGACTAGCGGGGGATCCTAGTGCGAACACCGGGGAGCTGTTTTTT.

J is TRBJ2-5 and V is TRBV5-8, with D possibly being TRBD1 (6 bases). Germline CDR1 reads SGHTS; CDR2 reads YDEGEE. Trimming shortened V by 0 bases and J by 4 bases, and 13 bases separated the two germline ends. This CDR3 has 15 residues. In DNA form, the CDR3 reads TGTGCCAGCAGCTTGGGCAGGGGACCAAGAGAGACCCAGTACTTC. Translating it yields CASSLGRGPRETQYF.

This clone was seen just once. The chain has TRBV5-8 and TRBJ2-7, with D hard to call. The ends were cut back, 2 bases at V and 3 bases at J, with 15 bases in the middle. This CDR3 is 15 amino acids long. Looked up from germline, CDR1 is SGHTS and CDR2 is YDEGEE. DNA of the CDR3: TGTGCCAGCAGCTTCCGCGACTTCCTTTTCTACGAGCAGTACTTC. As protein: CASSFRDFLFYEQYF.

The CDR3 sequence: CASSRDSYYGYTF. In DNA, the CDR3 is TGTGCCAGCAGTAGGGACAGCTACTATGGCTACACCTTC. This rearrangement joins TRBV7-9 to TRBJ1-2, with 7 bases that match TRBD1. V lost 6 bases and J lost 3; bases outside the gene matches: 4. Germline V gene data show CDR1 as SEHNR and CDR2 as FQNEAQ (reference sequence). This CDR3 has 13 amino acids. Full variable domain (rest looked up from reference TRBV7-9 and TRBJ1-2): DTGVSQNPRHKITKRGQNVTFRCDPISEHNRLYWYRQTLGQGPEFLTYFQNEAQLEKSRLLSDRFSAERPKGSFSTLEIQRTEQGDSAMYLCASSRDSYYGYTFGSGTRLTVV.

V and J are TRBV29-1 and TRBJ2-1, with TRBD2 as a possible D gene (5 bases). The CDR3 totals 15 residues. Germline V gene data show CDR1 as SQVTM and CDR2 as ANQGSEA. V lost 2 bases to trimming and J lost 3 bases, with 14 bases between them. The CDR3 reads CSVELVPRGYNEQFF. The CDR3 bases are TGCAGCGTTGAATTGGTCCCTCGGGGCTACAATGAGCAGTTCTTC.

This rearrangement joins TRBV7-2 to TRBJ2-1, with 7 bases that match TRBD2. With V trimmed by 5 bases and J by 9 bases, 10 bases remained unmatched. There are 14 residues in the CDR3. Germline V lookup: CDR1 SGHTA, CDR2 FQGNSA. The CDR3 sequence: CASSTRLAQGEQFF. The CDR3 coding sequence is TGTGCCAGCAGCACCCGACTAGCTCAGGGTGAGCAGTTCTTC. Together with reference TRBV7-2 and TRBJ2-1, the CDR3 gives the full variable domain: GAGVSQSPSNKVTEKGKDVELRCDPISGHTALYWYRQSLGQGLEFLIYFQGNSAPDKSGLPSDRFSAERTGGSVSTLTIQRTQQEDSAVYLCASSTRLAQGEQFFGPGTRLTVL.

The rearrangement joins TRBV5-1 to TRBJ1-2, with 7 bases fitting TRBD1. CDR1 SGHRS and CDR2 YFSETQ come from the germline V gene. Trimming cost V 0 bases and J 6 bases; bases outside gene matches: 5. The CDR3 is made up of 14 amino acids. The CDR3 DNA sequence: TGCGCCAGCAGCTTGGATGGGACAGTAAATGGCTACACCTTC. It is translated as CASSLDGTVNGYTF.

This chain links TRBV29-1 with TRBJ1-4; 8 positions agree with TRBD1. The CDR3 contains 14 residues. After removal of 4 bases from V and 7 bases from J, the junction contained 8 bases not matched to a gene. Per germline, CDR1 SQVTM and CDR2 ANQGSEA. Here the CDR3 reads CSVGGGTGLEKLFF. The CDR3 region has the DNA TGCAGCGTTGGGGGAGGGACAGGTCTTGAAAAACTGTTTTTT.

This sequence joins TRBV7-9 and TRBJ2-7; 7 nucleotides agree with TRBD1. V lost 4 bases and J lost 5; bases outside the gene matches: 2. This CDR3 has 12 residues. Per germline, CDR1 SEHNR and CDR2 FQNEAQ (reference sequence). The CDR3 DNA follows: TGTGCCAGCAGCTCGACAGGGAACGAGCAGTACTTC. Encoded protein: CASSSTGNEQYF.

This chain links TRBV7-9 with TRBJ1-6, with a possible D match to TRBD1 (5 bases). V lost 5 bases and J 7 bases, leaving 12 bases between the germline ends. The CDR3 runs to 14 residues. Per the germline V gene, CDR1 is SEHNR and CDR2 is FQNEAQ (reference sequence). Here the CDR3 reads CASSADSLNSPLHF. The DNA for the CDR3 is TGTGCCAGCAGCGCAGACAGCTTGAATTCACCCCTCCACTTT.

V usage is TRBV25-1 and J usage is TRBJ1-1; D not certain. V lost 1 base to trimming and J lost 5 bases, with 11 bases between them. Per the germline V gene, CDR1 is MGHDK and CDR2 is SYGVNS. This CDR3 spans 14 amino acids. Here the CDR3 DNA reads TGTGCCAGCAGTGAATCTAAAGTTTTAACTGAAGCTTTCTTT. Residues: CASSESKVLTEAFF.